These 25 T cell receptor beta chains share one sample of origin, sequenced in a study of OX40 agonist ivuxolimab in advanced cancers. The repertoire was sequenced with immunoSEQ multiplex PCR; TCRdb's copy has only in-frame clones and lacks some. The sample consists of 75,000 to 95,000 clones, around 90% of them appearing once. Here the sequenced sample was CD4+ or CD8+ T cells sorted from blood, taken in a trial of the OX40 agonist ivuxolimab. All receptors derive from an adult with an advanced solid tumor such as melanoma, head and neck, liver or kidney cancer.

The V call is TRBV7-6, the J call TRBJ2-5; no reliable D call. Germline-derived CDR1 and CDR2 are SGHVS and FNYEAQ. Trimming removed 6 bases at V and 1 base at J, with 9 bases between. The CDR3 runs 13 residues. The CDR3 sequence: CASRADTQETQYF. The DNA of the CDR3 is TGTGCCAGCAGAGCCGACACCCAAGAGACCCAGTACTTC.

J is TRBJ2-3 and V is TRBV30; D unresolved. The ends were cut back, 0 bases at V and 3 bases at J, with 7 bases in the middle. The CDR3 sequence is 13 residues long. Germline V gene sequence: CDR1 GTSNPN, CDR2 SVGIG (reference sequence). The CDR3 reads CAWSVPRTDTQYF. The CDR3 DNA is TGTGCCTGGAGTGTCCCCAGAACAGATACGCAGTATTTT.

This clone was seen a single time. CDR3 amino acids: CASSEGLASDTQYF. The CDR3, as DNA: TGTGCCAGCAGTGAAGGGCTAGCGTCAGATACGCAGTATTTT. The V gene is TRBV6-1, the J gene TRBJ2-3, with D maybe TRBD2 (6 bases). This CDR3 comprises 14 residues. Trimming took 1 base from V and 4 from J, leaving 9 bases between them. The germline gives CDR1 MNHNS, CDR2 SASEGT.

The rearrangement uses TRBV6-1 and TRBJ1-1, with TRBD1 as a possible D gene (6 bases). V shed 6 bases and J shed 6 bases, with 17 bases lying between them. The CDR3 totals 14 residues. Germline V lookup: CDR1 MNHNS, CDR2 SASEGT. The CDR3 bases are TGTGCCAGCAGCCCCCTATACAGGGACGCTGAAGCTTTCTTT. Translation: CASSPLYRDAEAFF.

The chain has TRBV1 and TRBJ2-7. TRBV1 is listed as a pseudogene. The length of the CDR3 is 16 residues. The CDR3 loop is CTSNPTGVAGEYEQYF. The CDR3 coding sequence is TGCACCAGCAACCCAACGGGGGTAGCAGGGGAATACGAGCAGTACTTC.

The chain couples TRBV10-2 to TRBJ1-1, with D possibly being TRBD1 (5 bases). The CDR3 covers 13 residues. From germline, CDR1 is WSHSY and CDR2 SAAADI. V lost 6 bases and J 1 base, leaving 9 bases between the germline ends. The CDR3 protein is CASRGGGNTEAFF. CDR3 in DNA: TGCGCCAGCAGGGGGGGTGGGAACACTGAAGCTTTCTTT.

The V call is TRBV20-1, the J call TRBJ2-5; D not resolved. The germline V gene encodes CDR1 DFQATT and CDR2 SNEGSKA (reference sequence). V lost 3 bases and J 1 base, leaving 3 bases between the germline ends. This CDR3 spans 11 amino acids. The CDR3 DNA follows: TGCAGTGCTAGGGGCCAAGAGACCCAGTACTTC. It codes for CSARGQETQYF.

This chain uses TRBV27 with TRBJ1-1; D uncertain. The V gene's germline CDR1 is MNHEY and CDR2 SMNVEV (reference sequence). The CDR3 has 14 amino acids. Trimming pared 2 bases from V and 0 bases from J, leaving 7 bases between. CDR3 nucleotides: TGTGCCAGCAGTTTAAGACGGATGAACACTGAAGCTTTCTTT. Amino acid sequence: CASSLRRMNTEAFF.

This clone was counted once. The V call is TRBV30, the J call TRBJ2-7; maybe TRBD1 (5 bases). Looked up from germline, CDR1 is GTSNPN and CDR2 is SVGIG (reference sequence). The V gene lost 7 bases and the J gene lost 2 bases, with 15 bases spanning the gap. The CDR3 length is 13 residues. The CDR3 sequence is CALALGPTYEQYF. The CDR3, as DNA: TGTGCCTTAGCTTTGGGGCCCACCTACGAGCAGTACTTC.

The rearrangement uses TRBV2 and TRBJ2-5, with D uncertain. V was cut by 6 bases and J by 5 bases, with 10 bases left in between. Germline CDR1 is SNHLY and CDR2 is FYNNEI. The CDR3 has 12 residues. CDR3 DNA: TGTGCCAGCAGATTTATCGGGGAGACCCAGTACTTC. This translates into CASRFIGETQYF.

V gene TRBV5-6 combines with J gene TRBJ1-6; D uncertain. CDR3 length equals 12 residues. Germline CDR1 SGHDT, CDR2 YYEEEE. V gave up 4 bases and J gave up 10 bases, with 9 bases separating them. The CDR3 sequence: CASSLQWSPLHF. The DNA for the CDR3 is TGTGCCAGCAGCCTACAGTGGTCACCCCTCCACTTT.

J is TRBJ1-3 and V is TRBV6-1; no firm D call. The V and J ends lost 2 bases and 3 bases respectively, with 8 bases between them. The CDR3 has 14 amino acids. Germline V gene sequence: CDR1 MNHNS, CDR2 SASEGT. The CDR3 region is CASSEFGFGNTIYF. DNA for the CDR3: TGTGCCAGCAGTGAATTTGGTTTTGGAAACACCATATATTTT.

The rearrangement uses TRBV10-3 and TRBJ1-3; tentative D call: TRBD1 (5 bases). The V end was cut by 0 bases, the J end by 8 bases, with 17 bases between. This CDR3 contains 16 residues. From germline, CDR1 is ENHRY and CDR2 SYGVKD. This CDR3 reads CAISESRAAQGYTIYF. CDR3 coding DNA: TGTGCCATCAGTGAGTCTAGGGCGGCCCAGGGATACACCATATATTTT.

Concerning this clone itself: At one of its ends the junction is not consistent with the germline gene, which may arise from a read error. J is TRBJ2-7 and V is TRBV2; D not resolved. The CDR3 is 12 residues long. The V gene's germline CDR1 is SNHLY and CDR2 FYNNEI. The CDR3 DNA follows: TGTGCCAGCAGTGACTCATCCTACGGGCAGTACTTC. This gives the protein CASSDSSYGQYF.

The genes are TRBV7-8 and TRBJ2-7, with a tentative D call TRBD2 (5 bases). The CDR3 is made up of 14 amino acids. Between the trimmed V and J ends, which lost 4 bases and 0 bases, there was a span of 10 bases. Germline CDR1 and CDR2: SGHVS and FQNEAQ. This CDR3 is CASSWRATSYEQYF. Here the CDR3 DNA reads TGTGCCAGCAGCTGGCGGGCTACCTCCTACGAGCAGTACTTC. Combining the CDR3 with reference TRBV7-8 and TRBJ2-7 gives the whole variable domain GAGVSQSPRYKVAKRGQDVALRCDPISGHVSLFWYQQALGQGPEFLTYFQNEAQLDKSGLPSDRFFAERPEGSVSTLKIQRTQQEDSAVYLCASSWRATSYEQYFGPGTRLTVT.

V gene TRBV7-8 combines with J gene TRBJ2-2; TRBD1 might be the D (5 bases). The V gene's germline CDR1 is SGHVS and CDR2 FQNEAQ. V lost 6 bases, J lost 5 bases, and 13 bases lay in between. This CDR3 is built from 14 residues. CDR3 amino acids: CASRKTEETGELFF. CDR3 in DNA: TGTGCCAGCAGGAAGACAGAGGAGACCGGGGAGCTGTTTTTT.

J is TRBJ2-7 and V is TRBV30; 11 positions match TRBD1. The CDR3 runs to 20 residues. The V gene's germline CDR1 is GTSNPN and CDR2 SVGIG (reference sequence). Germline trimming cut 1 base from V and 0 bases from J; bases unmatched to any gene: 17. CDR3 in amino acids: CAWSGPLGQGEISRSYEQYF. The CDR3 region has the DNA TGTGCCTGGAGTGGTCCCTTGGGACAGGGGGAAATCAGCCGCTCCTACGAGCAGTACTTC.

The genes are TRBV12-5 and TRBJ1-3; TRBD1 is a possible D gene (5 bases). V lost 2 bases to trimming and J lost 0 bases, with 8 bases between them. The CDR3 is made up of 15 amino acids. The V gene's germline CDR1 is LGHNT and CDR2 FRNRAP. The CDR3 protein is CASGLTGHSGNTIYF. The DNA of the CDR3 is TGTGCTAGTGGTTTGACAGGCCACTCTGGAAACACCATATATTTT.

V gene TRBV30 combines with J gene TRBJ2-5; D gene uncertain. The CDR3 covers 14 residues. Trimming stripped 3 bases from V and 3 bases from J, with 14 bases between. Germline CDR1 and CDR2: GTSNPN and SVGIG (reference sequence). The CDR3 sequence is CAWSLIYSEETQYF. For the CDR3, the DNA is TGTGCCTGGAGCCTCATCTACAGTGAAGAGACCCAGTACTTC.

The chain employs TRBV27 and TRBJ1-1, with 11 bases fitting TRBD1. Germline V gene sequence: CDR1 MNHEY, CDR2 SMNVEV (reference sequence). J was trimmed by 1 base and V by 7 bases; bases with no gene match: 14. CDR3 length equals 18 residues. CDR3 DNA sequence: TGTGCCAGCACCTCGAGTCCCGGACAGGGGGCCTCGAACACTGAAGCTTTCTTT. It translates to CASTSSPGQGASNTEAFF.

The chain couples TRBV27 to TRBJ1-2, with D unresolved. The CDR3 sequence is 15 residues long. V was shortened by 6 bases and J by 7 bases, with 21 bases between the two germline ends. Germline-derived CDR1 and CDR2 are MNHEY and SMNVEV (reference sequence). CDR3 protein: CASRSSGSPLSGYTF. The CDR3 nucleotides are TGTGCCAGCAGATCGTCCGGGAGTCCCCTGTCTGGCTACACCTTC.

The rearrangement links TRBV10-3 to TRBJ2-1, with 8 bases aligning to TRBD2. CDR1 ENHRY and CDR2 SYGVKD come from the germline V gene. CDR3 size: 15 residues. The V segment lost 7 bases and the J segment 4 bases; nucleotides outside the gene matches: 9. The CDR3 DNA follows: TGTGCCATCACGGGTAGCGGGGATCTATACAATGAGCAGTTCTTC. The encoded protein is CAITGSGDLYNEQFF.

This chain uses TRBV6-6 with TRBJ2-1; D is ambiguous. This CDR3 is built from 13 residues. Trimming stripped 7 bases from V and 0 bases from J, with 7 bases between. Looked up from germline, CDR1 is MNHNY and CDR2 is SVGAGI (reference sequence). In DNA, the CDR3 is TGTGCCAGCACTACACCCTCCTACAATGAGCAGTTCTTC. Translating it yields CASTTPSYNEQFF.

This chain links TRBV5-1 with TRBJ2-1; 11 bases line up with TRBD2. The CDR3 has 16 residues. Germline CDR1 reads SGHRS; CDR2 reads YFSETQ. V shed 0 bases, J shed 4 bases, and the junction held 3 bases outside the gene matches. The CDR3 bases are TGCGCCAGCAGCTTGGTAGCGGGAGGGTCATACAATGAGCAGTTCTTC. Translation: CASSLVAGGSYNEQFF.

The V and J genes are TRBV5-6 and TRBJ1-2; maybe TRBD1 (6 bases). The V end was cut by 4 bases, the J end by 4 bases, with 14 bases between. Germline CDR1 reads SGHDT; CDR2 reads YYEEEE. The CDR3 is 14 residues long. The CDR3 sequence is CASSPRGARYGYTF. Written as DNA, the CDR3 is TGTGCCAGCAGCCCTAGGGGGGCACGCTATGGCTACACCTTC.